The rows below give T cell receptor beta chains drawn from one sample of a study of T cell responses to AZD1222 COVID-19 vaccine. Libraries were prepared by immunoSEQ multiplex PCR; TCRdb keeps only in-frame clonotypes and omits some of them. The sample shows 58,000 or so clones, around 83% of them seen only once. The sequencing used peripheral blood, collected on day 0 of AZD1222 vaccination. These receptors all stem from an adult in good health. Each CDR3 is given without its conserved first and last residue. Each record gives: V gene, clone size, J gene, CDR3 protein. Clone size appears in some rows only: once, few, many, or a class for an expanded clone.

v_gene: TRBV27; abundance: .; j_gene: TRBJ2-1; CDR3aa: ASSRAGGEGGEQF
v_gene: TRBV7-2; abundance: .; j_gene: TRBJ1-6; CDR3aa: ASSSRLNSPLH
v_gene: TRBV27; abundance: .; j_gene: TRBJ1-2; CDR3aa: ASSLVTGGWGYT
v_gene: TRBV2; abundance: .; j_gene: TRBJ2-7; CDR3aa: ASRAGGDLDEQY
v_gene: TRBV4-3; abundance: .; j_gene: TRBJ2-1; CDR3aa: ASSQTSWYEQF
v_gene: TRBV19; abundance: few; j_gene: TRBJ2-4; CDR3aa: ASTYGGGGNIQY
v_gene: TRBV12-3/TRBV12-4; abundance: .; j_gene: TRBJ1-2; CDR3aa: ASSLSPGYGYT
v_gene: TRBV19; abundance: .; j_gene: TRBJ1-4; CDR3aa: ASSPGKVGGNEKLF
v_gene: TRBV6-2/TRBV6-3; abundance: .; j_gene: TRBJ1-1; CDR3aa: ASSMDSRAGTEAF
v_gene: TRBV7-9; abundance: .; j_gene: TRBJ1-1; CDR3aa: ASSLEGSTEAF
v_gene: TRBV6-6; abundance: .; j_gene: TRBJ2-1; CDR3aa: ASIPGTGGGIIEQF
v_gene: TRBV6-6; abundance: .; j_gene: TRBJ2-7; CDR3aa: ASSYEGERIIYEQY
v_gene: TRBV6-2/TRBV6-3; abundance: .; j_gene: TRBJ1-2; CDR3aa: ASSDTSYGYT
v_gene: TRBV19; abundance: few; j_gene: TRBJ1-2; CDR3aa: ASIPTGTPYGYT
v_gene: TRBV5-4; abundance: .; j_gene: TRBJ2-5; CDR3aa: ASSLGVWETQY
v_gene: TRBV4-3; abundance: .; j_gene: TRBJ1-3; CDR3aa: ASSQVTGNTIY
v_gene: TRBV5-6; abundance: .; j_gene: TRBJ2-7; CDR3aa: ASRPGQGYEQY
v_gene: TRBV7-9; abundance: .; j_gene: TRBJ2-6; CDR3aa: ASSQLVNVLT
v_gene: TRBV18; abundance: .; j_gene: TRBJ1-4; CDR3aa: ASSVVSEKLF
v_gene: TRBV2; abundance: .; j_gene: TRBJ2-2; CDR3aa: ASSSIANTGELF
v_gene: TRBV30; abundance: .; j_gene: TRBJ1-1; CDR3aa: AWSQGAGTEAF
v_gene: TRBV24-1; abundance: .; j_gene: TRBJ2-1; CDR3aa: ATSNYGEQF
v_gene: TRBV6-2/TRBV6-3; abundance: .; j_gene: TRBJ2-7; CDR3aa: ASSYLGVLDEQY
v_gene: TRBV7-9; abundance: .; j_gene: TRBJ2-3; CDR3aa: ASAGATDTQY
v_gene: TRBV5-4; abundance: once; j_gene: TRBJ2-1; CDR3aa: ASSLEAHSYNEQF
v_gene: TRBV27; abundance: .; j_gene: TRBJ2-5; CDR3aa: ASRWAETQY
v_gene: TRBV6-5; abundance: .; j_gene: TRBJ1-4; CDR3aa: ASRAGQGRNEKLF
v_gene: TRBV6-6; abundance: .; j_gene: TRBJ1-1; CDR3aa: ASSYVGHTEAF
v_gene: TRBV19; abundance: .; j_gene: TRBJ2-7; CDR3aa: ASSMVRRGTGSYEQY
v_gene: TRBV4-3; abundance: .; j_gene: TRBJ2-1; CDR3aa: ASSHLKGQGASEQF
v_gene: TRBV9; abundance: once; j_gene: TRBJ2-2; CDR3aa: ASTPNTGELF
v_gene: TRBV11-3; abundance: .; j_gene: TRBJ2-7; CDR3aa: ASSFLGASEQY
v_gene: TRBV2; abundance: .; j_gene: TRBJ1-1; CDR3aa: ASSRQGRDTEAF
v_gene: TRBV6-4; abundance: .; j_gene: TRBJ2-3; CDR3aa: ASSDSSETGSAGGTDTQY
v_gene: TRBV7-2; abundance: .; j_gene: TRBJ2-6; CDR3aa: ASSANSGANVLT
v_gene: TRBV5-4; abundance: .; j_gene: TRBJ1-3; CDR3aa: ASSAQGAGNTIY
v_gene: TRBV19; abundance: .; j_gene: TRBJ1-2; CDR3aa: ASSIQGASNYGYT
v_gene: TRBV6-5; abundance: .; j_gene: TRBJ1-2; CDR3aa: ASSYGQGYYGYT
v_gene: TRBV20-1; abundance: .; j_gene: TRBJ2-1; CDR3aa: SANRDSRQF
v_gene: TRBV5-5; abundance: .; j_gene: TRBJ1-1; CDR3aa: ASSNGGGTEAF
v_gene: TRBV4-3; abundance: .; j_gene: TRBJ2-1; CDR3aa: ASSLGRGRPGEQF
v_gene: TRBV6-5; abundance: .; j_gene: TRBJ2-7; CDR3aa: ASSPRAGGHEQY
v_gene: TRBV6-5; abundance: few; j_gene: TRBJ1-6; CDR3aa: ASRGTYNSPLH
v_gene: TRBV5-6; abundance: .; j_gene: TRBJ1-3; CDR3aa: ASSLGTGRSGNTIY
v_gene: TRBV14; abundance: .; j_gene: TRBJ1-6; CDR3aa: ASSHRPGQGVTSPLH
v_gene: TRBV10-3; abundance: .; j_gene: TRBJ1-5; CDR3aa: AIGGGLWQPQH
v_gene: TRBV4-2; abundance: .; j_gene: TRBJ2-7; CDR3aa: ASSQDYGYEQY
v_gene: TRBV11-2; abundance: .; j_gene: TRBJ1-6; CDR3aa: ASSLENPRQSPLH
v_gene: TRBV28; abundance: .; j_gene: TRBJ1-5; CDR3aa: ASSSGQARLRDQPQH
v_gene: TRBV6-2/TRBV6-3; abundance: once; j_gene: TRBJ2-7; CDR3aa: ASSYIYEQY
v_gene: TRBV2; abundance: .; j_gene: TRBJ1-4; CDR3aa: ASKGGFTNEKLF
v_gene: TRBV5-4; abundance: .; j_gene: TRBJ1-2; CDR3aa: ASSWEETGGGGYT
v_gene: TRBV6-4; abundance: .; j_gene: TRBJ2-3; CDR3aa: ASSGGTGPTDTQY
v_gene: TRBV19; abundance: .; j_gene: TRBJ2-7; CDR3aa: ASSLGGQGHYEQY
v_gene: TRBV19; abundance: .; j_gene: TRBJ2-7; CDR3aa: ASKRDRGPYEQY
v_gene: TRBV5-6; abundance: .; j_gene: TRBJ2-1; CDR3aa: ASSQQGEQF
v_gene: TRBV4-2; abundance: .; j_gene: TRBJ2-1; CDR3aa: ASSQDKGDRVFSEQF
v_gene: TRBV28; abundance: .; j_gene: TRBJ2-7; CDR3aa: ASGSSGVYEQY
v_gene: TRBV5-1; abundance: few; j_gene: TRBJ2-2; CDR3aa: ASSLERGTGELF
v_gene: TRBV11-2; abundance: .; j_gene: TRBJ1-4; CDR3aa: ASSSGRSATNEKLF